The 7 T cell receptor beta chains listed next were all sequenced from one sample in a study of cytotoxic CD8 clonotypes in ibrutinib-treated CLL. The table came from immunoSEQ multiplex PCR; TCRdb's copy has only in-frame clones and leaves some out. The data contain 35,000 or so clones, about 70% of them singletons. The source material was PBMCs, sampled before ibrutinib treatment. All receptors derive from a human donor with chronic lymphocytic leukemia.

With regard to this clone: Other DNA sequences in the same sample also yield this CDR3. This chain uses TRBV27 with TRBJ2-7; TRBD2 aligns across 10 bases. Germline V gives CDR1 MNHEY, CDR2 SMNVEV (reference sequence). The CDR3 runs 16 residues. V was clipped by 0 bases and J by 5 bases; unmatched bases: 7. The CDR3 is CASSLSGLAGAHEQYF. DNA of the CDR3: TGTGCCAGCAGTTTATCGGGGCTAGCGGGAGCCCACGAGCAGTACTTC.

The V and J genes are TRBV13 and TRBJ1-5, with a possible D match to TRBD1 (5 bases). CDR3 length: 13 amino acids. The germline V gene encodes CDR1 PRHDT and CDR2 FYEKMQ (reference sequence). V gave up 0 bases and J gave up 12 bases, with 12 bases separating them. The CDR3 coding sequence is TGTGCCAGCAGCTTAGGCCGGGGCAGCTACCAGCATTTT. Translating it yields CASSLGRGSYQHF.

The CDR3 protein is CASSLVAGLSSYEQYF. The CDR3 region has the DNA TGTGCCAGCAGCTTAGTCGCAGGGCTGAGCTCCTACGAGCAGTACTTC. The V and J genes are TRBV7-2 and TRBJ2-7; tentative D call: TRBD1 (5 bases). Trimming shortened V by 1 base and J by 0 bases, and 13 bases separated the two germline ends. The CDR3 length is 16 residues. Per germline, CDR1 SGHTA and CDR2 FQGNSA.

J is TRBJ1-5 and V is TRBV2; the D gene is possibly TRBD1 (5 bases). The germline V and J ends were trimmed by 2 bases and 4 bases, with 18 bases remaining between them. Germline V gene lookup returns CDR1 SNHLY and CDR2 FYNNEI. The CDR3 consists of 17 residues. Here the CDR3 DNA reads TGTGCCAGCAGTGAACCCCAGGGACGGGAGTTTAATCAGCCCCAGCATTTT. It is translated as CASSEPQGREFNQPQHF.

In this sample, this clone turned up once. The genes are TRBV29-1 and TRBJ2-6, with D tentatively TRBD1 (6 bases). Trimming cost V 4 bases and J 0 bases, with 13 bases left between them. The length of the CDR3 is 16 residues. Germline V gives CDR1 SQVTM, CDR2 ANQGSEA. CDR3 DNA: TGCAGCGTTGCCAGGGACACCGACTCTGGGGCCAACGTCCTGACTTTC. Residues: CSVARDTDSGANVLTF.

The CDR3, as DNA: TGTGCCACCAGCAGAGTATCACAGGGGGCTCACTATGGCTACACCTTC. It is translated as CATSRVSQGAHYGYTF. The chain uses TRBV15 and TRBJ1-2; 9 nucleotides match TRBD1. Trimming removed 1 base from V and 3 bases from J; junction bases left unmatched: 6. This CDR3 spans 16 amino acids. Per germline, CDR1 LNHNV and CDR2 YYDKDF (reference sequence).

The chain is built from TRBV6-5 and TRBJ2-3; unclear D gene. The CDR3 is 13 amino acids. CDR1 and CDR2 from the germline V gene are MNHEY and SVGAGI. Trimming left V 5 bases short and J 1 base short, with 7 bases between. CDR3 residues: CASSRQRTDTQYF. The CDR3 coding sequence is TGTGCCAGCAGTAGGCAGCGCACAGATACGCAGTATTTT.